This is a list of T cell receptor beta chains from one sample in a study of patients and donors after allogeneic stem cell transplantation. TCRdb re-called the RT-PCR reads through MiXCR, storing one row per CDR3 protein. This sample has roughly 200,000 distinct CDR3 sequences; more than 35% occur once, and the top ten carry around 35%. The sequenced sample was blood, either unsorted or a sorted T cell fraction (not recorded which). The receptors originated from a human donor who was either an allogeneic HSCT recipient or a stem cell or donor lymphocyte infusion donor (not recorded which). It is not recorded whose cells these are; they may come from a transplant donor. Both conserved end residues are part of each CDR3. Fields, in order: J gene, V gene, clone size, D gene, CDR3 DNA, CDR3 protein. D genes are given only for firm matches. The size of a clone is reported for some rows only, either as once, few or many, or as a class for expanded clones.

j_call: TRBJ2-1
v_call: TRBV12-3/TRBV12-4
clone_size: .
d_call: TRBD2
cdr3_nt: TGTGCCAGCAGCTCTCACCCCCCGGGACTAGCTATCTACAATGAGCAGTTCTTC
cdr3_aa: CASSSHPPGLAIYNEQFF

j_call: TRBJ2-7
v_call: TRBV12-3/TRBV12-4
clone_size: few
d_call: .
cdr3_nt: TGTGCCAGCAGTTTAGCGGGAGAACGGTACGAGCAGTACTTC
cdr3_aa: CASSLAGERYEQYF

j_call: TRBJ1-3
v_call: TRBV28
clone_size: few
d_call: .
cdr3_nt: TGTGCCAGCGCCCCCGCCGGCGGGACGTTAAACTCTGGAAACACCATATATTTT
cdr3_aa: CASAPAGGTLNSGNTIYF

j_call: TRBJ1-5
v_call: TRBV12-3/TRBV12-4
clone_size: .
d_call: TRBD1
cdr3_nt: TGTGCCAGCAGTCAGGGGGCGGTATATAGCAATCAGCCCCAGCATTTT
cdr3_aa: CASSQGAVYSNQPQHF

j_call: TRBJ2-7
v_call: TRBV28
clone_size: few
d_call: TRBD1
cdr3_nt: TGTGCCAGCAGCCCTATTAACACAGGGGGCTACGAGCAGTACTTC
cdr3_aa: CASSPINTGGYEQYF

j_call: TRBJ2-2
v_call: TRBV11-3
clone_size: .
d_call: .
cdr3_nt: TGTGCCAGCACCCTGGGAGGGGGCACCGGGGAGCTGTTTTTT
cdr3_aa: CASTLGGGTGELFF

j_call: TRBJ2-5
v_call: TRBV12-3/TRBV12-4
clone_size: few
d_call: .
cdr3_nt: TGTGCCAGCTGCTATAGCGGTACCCAAGAGACCCAGTACTTC
cdr3_aa: CASCYSGTQETQYF

j_call: TRBJ2-5
v_call: TRBV12-3/TRBV12-4
clone_size: .
d_call: TRBD2
cdr3_nt: TGTGCCAGCAGTCCCGGGACTAGCGGGAGGCAAGAGACCCAGTACTTC
cdr3_aa: CASSPGTSGRQETQYF

j_call: TRBJ2-2
v_call: TRBV5-1
clone_size: once
d_call: .
cdr3_nt: TGCGCCAGCAGCTTGAAAATCACCGGGGAGCTGTTTTTT
cdr3_aa: CASSLKITGELFF

j_call: TRBJ2-3
v_call: TRBV20-1
clone_size: .
d_call: TRBD2
cdr3_nt: TGCAGTGCAATAGCGGGGTCTAGCACAGATACGCAGTATTTT
cdr3_aa: CSAIAGSSTDTQYF

j_call: TRBJ2-7
v_call: TRBV5-6
clone_size: .
d_call: .
cdr3_nt: TGTGCCAGCAGCCTTGAGGCAGGGGACGAGCAGTACTTC
cdr3_aa: CASSLEAGDEQYF

j_call: TRBJ1-5
v_call: TRBV30
clone_size: few
d_call: .
cdr3_nt: TGTGCCTGGAGCCTCGGGCAGGCCAATCAGCCCCAGCATTTT
cdr3_aa: CAWSLGQANQPQHF

j_call: TRBJ1-6
v_call: TRBV18
clone_size: .
d_call: TRBD1
cdr3_nt: TGTGCCAGCTCATTCGGGACAGGGAGAACTAATTCACCCCTCCACTTT
cdr3_aa: CASSFGTGRTNSPLHF

j_call: TRBJ2-7
v_call: TRBV6-2/TRBV6-3
clone_size: .
d_call: .
cdr3_nt: TGTGCCAGCGGGGGTATACTCTCCTACGAGCAGTACTTC
cdr3_aa: CASGGILSYEQYF

j_call: TRBJ2-1
v_call: TRBV14
clone_size: .
d_call: .
cdr3_nt: TGTGCCAGCAGCCAGGACCACCCCCTGGAGCAGTTCTTC
cdr3_aa: CASSQDHPLEQFF

j_call: TRBJ1-1
v_call: TRBV30
clone_size: .
d_call: .
cdr3_nt: TGTGCCTGGAGTGTACTGACCACTGAAGCTTTCTTT
cdr3_aa: CAWSVLTTEAFF

j_call: TRBJ2-7
v_call: TRBV2
clone_size: .
d_call: .
cdr3_nt: TGTGCCAGCAGTGTAGCTGGGGTAGTGGGCGACGAGCAGTACTTC
cdr3_aa: CASSVAGVVGDEQYF

j_call: TRBJ2-3
v_call: TRBV12-3/TRBV12-4
clone_size: .
d_call: .
cdr3_nt: TGTGCCAGCAGTTTAAAGTTTTATACGCAGTGTTTT
cdr3_aa: CASSLKFYTQCF

j_call: TRBJ2-7
v_call: TRBV6-5
clone_size: .
d_call: TRBD2
cdr3_nt: TGTGCCAGCAGTTTGGGACTAGCGGGAGGGGCCTACGAGCAGTACTTC
cdr3_aa: CASSLGLAGGAYEQYF

j_call: TRBJ2-5
v_call: TRBV5-1
clone_size: few
d_call: TRBD2
cdr3_nt: TGCGCCAGCAGCTTGGCCCCGCTAGCGGAAGAGACCCAGTACTTC
cdr3_aa: CASSLAPLAEETQYF

j_call: TRBJ1-5
v_call: TRBV27
clone_size: .
d_call: TRBD1
cdr3_nt: TGTGCCAGCAGCACCGGGACAGGGGGATATCAGCCCCAGCATTTT
cdr3_aa: CASSTGTGGYQPQHF

j_call: TRBJ1-2
v_call: TRBV4-2
clone_size: .
d_call: TRBD1
cdr3_nt: TGTGCCAGCAGCCAAGAGCAGGGGGCGGGTGGCTACACCTTC
cdr3_aa: CASSQEQGAGGYTF